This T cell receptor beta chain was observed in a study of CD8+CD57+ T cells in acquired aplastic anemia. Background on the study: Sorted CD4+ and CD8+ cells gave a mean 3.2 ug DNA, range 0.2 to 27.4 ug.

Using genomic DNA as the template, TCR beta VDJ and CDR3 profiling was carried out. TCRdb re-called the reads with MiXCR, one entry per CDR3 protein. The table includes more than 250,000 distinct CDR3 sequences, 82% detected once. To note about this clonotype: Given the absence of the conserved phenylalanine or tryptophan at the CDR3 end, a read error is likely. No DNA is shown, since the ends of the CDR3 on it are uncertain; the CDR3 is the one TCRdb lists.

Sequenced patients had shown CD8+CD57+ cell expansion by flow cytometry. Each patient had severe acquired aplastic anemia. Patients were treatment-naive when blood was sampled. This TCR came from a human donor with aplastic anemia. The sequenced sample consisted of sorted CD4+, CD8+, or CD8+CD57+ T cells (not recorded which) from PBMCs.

CDR3 sequence: CASGVSGNIQQFV. V is TRBV9 and J is TRBJ2-3. CDR1 is SGDLS and CDR2 is YYNGEE in the germline V gene. The CDR3 has 13 amino acids, counting both end residues.